The TCR beta chain under discussion was sequenced for a study of blood T cell repertoires in COVID-19. Some clones are missing from TCRdb's copy, which holds only in-frame ones; the method was immunoSEQ multiplex PCR. The data show 150,000 to 250,000 clones, about 93% seen once. V lost 5 bases and J lost 0; bases outside the gene matches: 7. The germline CDR1 and CDR2 sequences are MDHEN and SYDVKM. This CDR3 has 16 amino acids. What was sequenced was peripheral blood. This TCR derives from a man aged 30 to 39 with COVID-19, enrolled during active disease. The gene calls are TRBV28 and TRBJ1-5; 7 bases agree with TRBD1. Written as DNA, the CDR3 is TGTGCCAGCAGTCAAGGGACAGTCGATAGCAATCAGCCCCAGCATTTT. The encoded protein is CASSQGTVDSNQPQHF.